The 20 T cell receptor beta chains below come from one sample, sequenced in a study of PD-1 blockade in mismatch repair-deficient tumors. Data came from immunoSEQ multiplex PCR; TCRdb stores just in-frame clones and leaves some out. The table has tens of thousands of clones, roughly 83% seen once. This specimen was peripheral blood, taken 4 weeks after starting pembrolizumab. The receptors come from an adult with mismatch repair-deficient cancer.

The rearrangement joins TRBV7-2 to TRBJ2-3; 9 bases map to TRBD2. The CDR3 length is 15 residues. J gave up 6 bases and V 4 bases, and 8 bases lay outside the gene matches. Germline lookup yields CDR1 SGHTA and CDR2 FQGNSA. In DNA form, the CDR3 reads TGTGCCAGCAGCTCAAGGGGACTAGCCACCGATACGCAGTATTTT. It codes for CASSSRGLATDTQYF.

V is TRBV19 and J is TRBJ2-3; possibly TRBD1 for D (6 bases). This CDR3 contains 13 residues. The germline V gene encodes CDR1 LNHDA and CDR2 SQIVND (reference sequence). V lost 7 bases and J lost 0, with 8 bases in between. In DNA form, the CDR3 reads TGTGCCAGTAAAGGACAGAGCACAGATACGCAGTATTTT. This sequence encodes CASKGQSTDTQYF.

This clone was picked up one time. The rearrangement uses TRBV11-3 and TRBJ2-7, with D hard to call. This CDR3 is 13 amino acids long. Germline V gene data show CDR1 as SGHNT and CDR2 as YENEEA. V lost 2 bases to trimming and J lost 4 bases, with 9 bases between them. CDR3: CASSLFLEYEQYF. DNA for the CDR3: TGTGCCAGCAGCTTATTTCTCGAGTACGAGCAGTACTTC.

The chain joins TRBV2 to TRBJ2-5; D possibly uses TRBD1 or TRBD2 (5 bases each). Germline V gives CDR1 SNHLY, CDR2 FYNNEI. Trimming shortened V by 7 bases and J by 5 bases, and 14 bases separated the two germline ends. This CDR3 contains 13 residues. CDR3 amino acids: CASTGTEQETQYF. The CDR3 region has the DNA TGTGCCAGCACGGGGACGGAACAGGAGACCCAGTACTTC.

The gene calls are TRBV14 and TRBJ2-2; 8 bases fit TRBD1. The germline gives CDR1 SGHDN, CDR2 FVKESK. The V gene end was trimmed by 4 bases and the J gene end by 4 bases; junction bases not matched to a gene: 8. The CDR3 runs 16 residues. CDR3 region: CASSRRRGRVTGELFF. CDR3 nucleotide sequence: TGTGCCAGCAGCCGCCGCAGGGGGCGCGTCACCGGGGAGCTGTTTTTT.

The chain combines TRBV29-1 with TRBJ1-2; 7 nucleotides align to TRBD1. Trimming removed 6 bases from V and 3 bases from J; junction bases left unmatched: 7. CDR3 length equals 13 residues. Germline CDR1 and CDR2: SQVTM and ANQGSEA. The CDR3 loop is CSVSGQADYGYTF. The CDR3 DNA sequence: TGCAGCGTGAGCGGACAGGCGGACTATGGCTACACCTTC. The whole variable domain, remainder taken from reference TRBV29-1 and TRBJ1-2, is SAVISQKPSRDICQRGTSLTIQCQVDSQVTMMFWYRQQPGQSLTLIATANQGSEATYESGFVIDKFPISRPNLTFSTLTVSNMSPEDSSIYLCSVSGQADYGYTFGSGTRLTVV.

The chain recombines TRBV28 with TRBJ1-2; the D is unclear. With 3 bases removed from V and 7 bases from J, the gap between germline ends came to 18 bases. In germline, CDR1 is MDHEN, CDR2 SYDVKM. This CDR3 has 15 amino acids. This CDR3 reads CASSFSPVFRAGYTF. DNA for the CDR3: TGTGCCAGCAGTTTTTCTCCGGTCTTCCGGGCTGGCTACACCTTC.

The rearrangement joins TRBV7-9 to TRBJ2-2; TRBD1 or TRBD2 may be the D gene (5 bases each). There are 16 residues in the CDR3. The germline gives CDR1 SEHNR, CDR2 FQNEAQ (reference sequence). Trimming stripped 5 bases from V and 1 base from J, with 14 bases between. The CDR3 nucleotides are TGTGCCAGCAGCCCCTCGTCAGGGAGGAACACCGGGGAGCTGTTTTTT. Its translation: CASSPSSGRNTGELFF.

The genes are TRBV4-3 and TRBJ2-1; the D gene is possibly TRBD1 (6 bases). The V end lost 1 base, the J end lost 9 bases, and 7 bases lay between the germline ends. The CDR3 is 12 residues long. Germline CDR1 is LGHNA and CDR2 is YSLEER. The CDR3 DNA reads TGCGCCAGCAGCCAAGTAGGGGGTGAGCAGTTCTTC. Amino acids: CASSQVGGEQFF.

The V gene is TRBV6-5, the J gene TRBJ2-7; 10 bases line up with TRBD1. The J segment lost 6 bases and the V segment lost 6 bases, leaving 2 bases of the junction unmatched. This CDR3 spans 12 amino acids. CDR1 MNHEY and CDR2 SVGAGI come from the germline V gene. CDR3 loop: CASSRTGGEQYF. In DNA form, the CDR3 reads TGTGCCAGCAGCAGGACAGGGGGCGAGCAGTACTTC.

This rearrangement joins TRBV29-1 to TRBJ2-7, with D perhaps assigned TRBD1 or TRBD2 (5 bases each). Germline assignment: CDR1 SQVTM and CDR2 ANQGSEA. The CDR3 totals 13 residues. Trimming removed 3 bases from V and 0 bases from J, with 9 bases in between. CDR3 sequence (DNA): TGCAGCGTTGACGCAGGGAGCTCCTACGAGCAGTACTTC. Translated, it gives CSVDAGSSYEQYF.

The DNA for the CDR3 is TGTGCCAGCAGCACCCGTGACAGGGTTAGCAATGAGCAGTTCTTC. Encoded protein: CASSTRDRVSNEQFF. V and J are TRBV9 and TRBJ2-1; 7 bases agree with TRBD1. Trimming took 4 bases from V and 6 from J; bases not matched to a gene: 10. The germline gives CDR1 SGDLS, CDR2 YYNGEE. The CDR3 sequence is 15 residues long.

The rearrangement uses TRBV14 and TRBJ2-1; 7 bases match TRBD1. The CDR3 loop spans 14 amino acids. The ends lost 4 bases at V and 3 bases at J; junction bases unmatched: 3. In germline, CDR1 is SGHDN, CDR2 FVKESK. The CDR3 here is CASSLTGVYNEQFF. CDR3 nucleotide sequence: TGTGCCAGCAGCCTAACAGGGGTCTACAATGAGCAGTTCTTC.

This clone was seen a few times. The chain joins TRBV5-3 to TRBJ2-2; 12 nucleotides align to TRBD2. TRBV5-3 is an ORF, with its function uncertain. J was trimmed by 5 bases and V by 0 bases; bases with no gene match: 8. This CDR3 has 18 residues. The CDR3 DNA sequence: TGTGCCAGAAGCTTGGGGCTAGCGGGAGGGCCAGGGACCGGGGAGCTGTTTTTT. Translating it yields CARSLGLAGGPGTGELFF.

J is TRBJ2-3 and V is TRBV7-9; D is undetermined. Germline assignment: CDR1 SEHNR and CDR2 FQNEAQ (reference sequence). Trimming took 1 base from V and 5 from J, leaving 10 bases between them. This CDR3 is 14 amino acids long. CDR3 bases: TGTGCCAGCAGCTTAGGGCAGACAAAAGATACGCAGTATTTT. Its protein is CASSLGQTKDTQYF.

The V gene is TRBV6-6, the J gene TRBJ1-5; maybe TRBD1 (6 bases). Looked up from germline, CDR1 is MNHNY and CDR2 is SVGAGI (reference sequence). This CDR3 comprises 16 residues. The ends were cut back, 3 bases at V and 1 base at J, with 13 bases in the middle. The CDR3 DNA sequence: TGTGCCAGCAGTTATGGCAGGGGTCTGAGCAATCAGCCCCAGCATTTT. Translated: CASSYGRGLSNQPQHF.

A single count supports this clone. The V call is TRBV7-6, the J call TRBJ2-7; possibly TRBD2 for D (6 bases). The CDR3 loop spans 14 amino acids. Germline V gives CDR1 SGHVS, CDR2 FNYEAQ. V was shortened by 3 bases and J by 6 bases, with 15 bases between the two germline ends. Written as DNA, the CDR3 is TGTGCCAGCAGCTTTGGGGGACTCCCCTCCGAGCAGTACTTC. This gives the protein CASSFGGLPSEQYF.

This clone was observed a few times. The V call is TRBV6-1, the J call TRBJ1-2; D not resolved. The V and J ends lost 3 bases and 4 bases respectively, with 12 bases between them. Germline V gene data show CDR1 as MNHNS and CDR2 as SASEGT. The CDR3 covers 14 residues. The CDR3 coding sequence is TGTGCCAGCAGTGACGGAGTATCCGTCTATGGCTACACCTTC. Translating gives CASSDGVSVYGYTF.

The rearrangement links TRBV4-1 to TRBJ2-7, with D maybe TRBD1 (6 bases). Trimming took 0 bases from V and 0 from J, leaving 18 bases between them. CDR1 and CDR2 from the germline V gene are MGHRA and YSYEKL. This CDR3 has 18 residues. The CDR3 nucleotides read TGCGCCAGCAGCCAAGATCCCCAGACAGGTCTCATCTCCTACGAGCAGTACTTC. Its protein is CASSQDPQTGLISYEQYF.

This clone has more than one count but fewer than ten. J is TRBJ2-5 and V is TRBV30, with 13 bases fitting TRBD2. The CDR3 totals 19 residues. Trimming took 1 base from V and 1 from J; bases not matched to a gene: 12. Germline loops: CDR1 GTSNPN, CDR2 SVGIG (reference sequence). The CDR3 DNA is TGTGCCTGGAGTGGTGGGATTTGGACTAGCGGGGGCACCCAAGAGACCCAGTACTTC. Encoded protein: CAWSGGIWTSGGTQETQYF.